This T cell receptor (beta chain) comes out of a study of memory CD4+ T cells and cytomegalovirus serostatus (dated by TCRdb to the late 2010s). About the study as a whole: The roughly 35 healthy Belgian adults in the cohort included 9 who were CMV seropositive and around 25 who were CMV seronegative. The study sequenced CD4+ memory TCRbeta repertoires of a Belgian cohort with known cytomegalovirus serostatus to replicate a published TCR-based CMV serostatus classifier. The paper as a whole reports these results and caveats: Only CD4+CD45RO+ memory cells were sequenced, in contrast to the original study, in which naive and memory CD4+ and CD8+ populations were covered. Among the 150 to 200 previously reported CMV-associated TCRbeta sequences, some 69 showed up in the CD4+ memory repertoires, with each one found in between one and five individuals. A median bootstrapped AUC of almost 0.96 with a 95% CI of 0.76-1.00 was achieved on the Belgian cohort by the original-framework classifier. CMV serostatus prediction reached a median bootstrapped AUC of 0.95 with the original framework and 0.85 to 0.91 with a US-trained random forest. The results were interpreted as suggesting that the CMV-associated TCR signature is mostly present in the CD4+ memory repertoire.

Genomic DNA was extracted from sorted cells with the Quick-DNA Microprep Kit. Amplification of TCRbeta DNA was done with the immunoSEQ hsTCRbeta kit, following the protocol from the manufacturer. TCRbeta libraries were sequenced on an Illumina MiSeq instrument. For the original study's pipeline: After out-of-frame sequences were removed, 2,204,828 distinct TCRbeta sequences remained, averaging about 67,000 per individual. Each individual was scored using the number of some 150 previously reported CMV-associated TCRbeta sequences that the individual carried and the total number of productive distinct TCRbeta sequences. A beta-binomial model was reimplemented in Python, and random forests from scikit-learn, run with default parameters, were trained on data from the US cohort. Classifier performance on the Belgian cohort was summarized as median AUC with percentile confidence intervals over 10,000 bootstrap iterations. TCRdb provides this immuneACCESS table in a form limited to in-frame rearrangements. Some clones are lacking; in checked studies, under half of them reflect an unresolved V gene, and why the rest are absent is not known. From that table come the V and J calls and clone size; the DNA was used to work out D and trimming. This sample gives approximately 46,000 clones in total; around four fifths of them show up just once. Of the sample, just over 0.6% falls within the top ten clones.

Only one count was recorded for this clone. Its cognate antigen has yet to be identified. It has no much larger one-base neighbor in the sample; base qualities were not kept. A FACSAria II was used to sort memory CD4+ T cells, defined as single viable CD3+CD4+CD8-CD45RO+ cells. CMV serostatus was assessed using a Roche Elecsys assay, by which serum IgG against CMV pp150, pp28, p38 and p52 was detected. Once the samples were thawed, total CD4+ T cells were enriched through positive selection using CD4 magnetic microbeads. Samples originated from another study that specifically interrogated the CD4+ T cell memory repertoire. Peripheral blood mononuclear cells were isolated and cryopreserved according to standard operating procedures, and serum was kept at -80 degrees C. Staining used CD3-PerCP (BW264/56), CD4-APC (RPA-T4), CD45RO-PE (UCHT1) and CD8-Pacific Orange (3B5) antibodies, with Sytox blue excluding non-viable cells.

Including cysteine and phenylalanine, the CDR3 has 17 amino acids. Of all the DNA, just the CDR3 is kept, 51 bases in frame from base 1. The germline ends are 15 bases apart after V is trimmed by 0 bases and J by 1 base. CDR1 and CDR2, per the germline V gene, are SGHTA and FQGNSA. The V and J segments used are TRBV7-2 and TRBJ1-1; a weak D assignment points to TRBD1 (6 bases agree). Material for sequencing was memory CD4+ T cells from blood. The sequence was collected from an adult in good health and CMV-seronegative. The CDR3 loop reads CASSLAGAGASNTEAFF. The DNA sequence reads TGTGCCAGCAGCTTAGCTGGTGCAGGGGCCTCGAACACTGAAGCTTTCTTT.